This T cell receptor (beta chain) stems from a study of tumor-infiltrating lymphocytes in primary liver carcinoma. Study conclusions and caveats: When set against blood, tumors had a significantly higher top-250-clone fraction (p = 0.039). Bulk samples went unsorted, so CD4+ and CD8+ repertoires were not compared.

This clonotype turned up a few times. The antigen remains undetermined. The researchers produced TCR beta cDNA from roughly 500 ng total RNA with a constant-region primer. Libraries of TCR beta came from three nested multiplex PCR rounds with slightly modified ARM-PCR. Rounds one and two of PCR, each of roughly 11 cycles, were primed with TRBV1-TRBV30 forward primers and a C-beta reverse primer. TCRdb reanalysed the multiplex PCR reads using MiXCR and keeps one entry per CDR3 protein. In the table there are nearly 200,000 distinct CDR3 sequences, about 65% of which are singletons. There are 17 residues in the CDR3. CDR1 and CDR2 (germline): SGHDT, YYEEEE. With V trimmed by 0 bases and J by 0 bases, 8 bases remained unmatched. Germline DNA was extracted alongside blood RNA, which was obtained from unsorted whole blood. Chronic HBV infection affected patients, none of whom had received treatment.

This chain uses TRBV5-6 with TRBJ2-7; 8 bases agree with TRBD2. Sequenced: peripheral blood. This TCR came from an older woman with primary liver carcinoma and hepatitis B virus infection. The CDR3 protein is CASSLGIQRENSYEQYF. In nucleotides, the CDR3 is TGTGCCAGCAGCTTGGGAATCCAGCGGGAGAACTCCTACGAGCAGTACTTC.